This TCR beta chain was captured in a study of T cells after yellow fever vaccination. TCRdb ran MiXCR on the 5' RACE reads and lists one entry per CDR3 protein. Seen here are approximately 260,000 distinct CDR3 sequences, roughly 5.2% observed once, and the top ten hold around 3.5%. This clonotype was seen repeatedly, ten times or more. Its antigen is not known. Per the germline V gene, CDR1 is SGHTA and CDR2 is FQGTGA. CDR3 length: 16 amino acids. V was pared by 5 bases and J by 1 base, with 5 bases of the junction left unmatched. Study-wide results and limits: Post-booster samples contained most primary-vaccination clones (just under 98% CD4, around 90% CD8). When the response was secondary, it was weaker but reached its peak faster, day 5 versus 15.

The chain couples TRBV7-3 to TRBJ2-1; 10 bases agree with TRBD2. The clonotype was recovered from a man between 18 and 29 years old who received the YFV17D yellow fever vaccine. The source material was CD4+ T cells sorted from PBMCs, sampled on the day of the yellow fever booster vaccination. The CDR3 DNA is TGTGCCAGCAGCCCCCTTAGCGGGGGGTCCTACAATGAGCAGTTCTTC. Its protein product is CASSPLSGGSYNEQFF.